This TCR beta chain comes out of a study of cytomegalovirus exposure and HLA in healthy donors. Germline values: CDR1 SGHNT, CDR2 YYREEE (reference sequence). V dropped 3 bases and J dropped 2 bases, with 17 bases sitting between them. The CDR3 extends over 16 amino acids. PCR amplification relied on 60 Vbeta primers (plus 13 Jbeta primers). Clones were read by immunoSEQ multiplex PCR, and TCRdb kept only the in-frame ones, dropping some. The repertoire table contains about 190,000 clones. The receptor's source is a young man in good health and CMV-seronegative. What was sequenced was PBMCs. J is TRBJ1-2 and V is TRBV5-4; D might be TRBD1 (6 bases). CDR3 amino acids: CASSSPRQDANYGYTF. In nucleotides, the CDR3 is TGTGCCAGCAGCTCCCCTAGACAGGACGCCAACTATGGCTACACCTTC.